The 9 T cell receptor beta chains below all came from one sample that was sequenced in a study of T cell repertoires in cytomegalovirus infection. From the reads, TCRdb called clonotypes with MiXCR, one entry per CDR3 protein. The table shows some 300,000 distinct CDR3 sequences, with around 15% occurring only once. Sequenced: PBMCs. The source is a human donor in good health (CMV status not recorded). Some clones in this sample may be carry-over from other donors' samples.

This clonotype was observed at least ten times. The CDR3 loop is CASSPQGRSSGANVLTF. The CDR3 region has the DNA TGTGCCAGCAGCCCACAGGGACGGTCCTCTGGGGCCAACGTCCTGACTTTC. The chain employs TRBV7-2 and TRBJ2-6, with D possibly matching TRBD1 (6 bases). V was pared by 5 bases and J by 0 bases, with 14 bases between. The V gene's germline CDR1 is SGHTA and CDR2 FQGNSA. The CDR3 length is 17 residues.

This clonotype was seen many times. This chain uses TRBV10-3 with TRBJ1-1; 9 positions agree with TRBD1. Germline V gene data show CDR1 as ENHRY and CDR2 as SYGVKD. The CDR3 length is 15 residues. With 3 bases clipped from V and 1 base from J, the junction kept 3 bases outside the gene matches. DNA of the CDR3: TGTGCCATCAGTGACTCGACAGGGGGGAACACTGAAGCTTTCTTT. Protein product: CAISDSTGGNTEAFF.

This clonotype has at least ten counts. The genes are TRBV7-2 and TRBJ2-3; tentatively, D is TRBD2 (6 bases). Germline V gene sequence: CDR1 SGHTA, CDR2 FQGNSA. The CDR3 runs to 14 residues. V lost 5 bases and J lost 2, with 11 bases in between. CDR3 DNA: TGTGCCAGCAGCAGGGCTAGCGACACAGATACGCAGTATTTT. Its translation: CASSRASDTDTQYF.

This clonotype has at least ten counts. The gene calls are TRBV28 and TRBJ2-3; 14 bases agree with TRBD2. CDR1 MDHEN and CDR2 SYDVKM come from the germline V gene. With V trimmed by 8 bases and J by 4 bases, 8 bases remained unmatched. The CDR3 contains 16 residues. This CDR3 is CASGSGTSGSSDTQYF. The CDR3 bases are TGTGCCAGCGGGTCCGGGACTAGCGGGAGTTCAGATACGCAGTATTTT.

This clonotype was recorded many times. The rearrangement uses TRBV7-6 and TRBJ2-1; D is unclear. The germline V and J ends were trimmed by 2 bases and 8 bases, with 10 bases remaining between them. The CDR3 totals 13 residues. Germline loops: CDR1 SGHVS, CDR2 FNYEAQ. The CDR3 protein is CASSLSGKYEQFF. The CDR3 DNA sequence: TGTGCCAGCAGCTTAAGTGGGAAATATGAGCAGTTCTTC. Full variable domain (rest looked up from reference TRBV7-6 and TRBJ2-1): GAGVSQSPRYKVTKRGQDVALRCDPISGHVSLYWYRQALGQGPEFLTYFNYEAQQDKSGLPNDRFSAERPEGSISTLTIQRTEQRDSAMYRCASSLSGKYEQFFGPGTRLTVL.

In this sample, this clonotype turned up many times. The chain is built from TRBV7-6 and TRBJ2-5, with D perhaps matching TRBD2 (5 bases). V lost 2 bases and J lost 4, with 5 bases in between. This CDR3 has 12 amino acids. The germline gives CDR1 SGHVS, CDR2 FNYEAQ. CDR3: CASSLSGETQYF. CDR3 in DNA: TGTGCCAGCAGCTTAAGCGGAGAGACCCAGTACTTC.

Only a few counts were recorded for this clonotype. The chain employs TRBV6-2 or TRBV6-3 and TRBJ2-5; D remains unclear. From germline, CDR1 is MNHEY and CDR2 SVGEGT. Between the trimmed V and J ends, which lost 4 bases and 3 bases, there was a span of 15 bases. This CDR3 region has 15 residues. The CDR3 region is CASSSPNDPKETQYF. The DNA for the CDR3 is TGTGCCAGCAGTTCCCCCAATGACCCAAAAGAGACCCAGTACTTC.

This clonotype was seen ten or more times. The rearrangement links TRBV10-3 to TRBJ2-3; the match to TRBD1 covers 7 bases. The CDR3 runs 13 residues. Trimming cost V 8 bases and J 1 base; bases outside gene matches: 3. Germline loops: CDR1 ENHRY, CDR2 SYGVKD. CDR3 nucleotide sequence: TGTGCCATCGGGACAGCCGGCACAGATACGCAGTATTTT. Amino acid sequence: CAIGTAGTDTQYF.

This clonotype was counted between two and nine times. J is TRBJ1-2 and V is TRBV20-1; no clear D gene. V shed 6 bases and J shed 4 bases, with 12 bases lying between them. Germline loops: CDR1 DFQATT, CDR2 SNEGSKA (reference sequence). The CDR3 spans 12 residues. The CDR3, as DNA: TGCAGTGCCCTGTCCCGGGGCTATGGCTACACCTTC. This translates into CSALSRGYGYTF.